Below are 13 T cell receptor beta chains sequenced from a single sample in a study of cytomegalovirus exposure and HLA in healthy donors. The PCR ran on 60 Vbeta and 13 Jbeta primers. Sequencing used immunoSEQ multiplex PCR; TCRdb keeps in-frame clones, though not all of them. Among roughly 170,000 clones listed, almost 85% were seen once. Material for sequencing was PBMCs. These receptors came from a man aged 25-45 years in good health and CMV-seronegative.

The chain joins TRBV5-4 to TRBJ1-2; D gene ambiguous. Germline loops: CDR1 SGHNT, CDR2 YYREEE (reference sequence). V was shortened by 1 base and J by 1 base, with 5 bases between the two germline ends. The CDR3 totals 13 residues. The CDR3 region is CASSLRLNYGYTF. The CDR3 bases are TGTGCCAGCAGCTTGCGTCTTAACTATGGCTACACCTTC.

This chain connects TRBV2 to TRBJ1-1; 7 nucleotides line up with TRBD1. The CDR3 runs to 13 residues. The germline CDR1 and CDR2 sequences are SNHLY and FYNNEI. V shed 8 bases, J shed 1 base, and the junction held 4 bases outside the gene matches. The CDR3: CASGDRENTEAFF. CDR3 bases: TGTGCCAGCGGAGACAGGGAGAACACTGAAGCTTTCTTT.

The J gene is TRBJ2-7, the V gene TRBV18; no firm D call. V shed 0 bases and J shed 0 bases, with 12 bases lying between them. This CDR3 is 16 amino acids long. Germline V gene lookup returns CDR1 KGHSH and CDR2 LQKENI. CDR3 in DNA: TGTGCCAGCTCACCACCCTCCGGTAGGAGCTCCTACGAGCAGTACTTC. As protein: CASSPPSGRSSYEQYF.

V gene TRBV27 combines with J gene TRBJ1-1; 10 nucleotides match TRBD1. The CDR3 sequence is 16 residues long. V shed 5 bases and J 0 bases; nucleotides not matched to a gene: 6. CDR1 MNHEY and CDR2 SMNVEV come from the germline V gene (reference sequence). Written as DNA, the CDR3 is TGTGCCAGCAGTCACGGGACAGGGGCTGTGAACACTGAAGCTTTCTTT. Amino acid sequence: CASSHGTGAVNTEAFF.

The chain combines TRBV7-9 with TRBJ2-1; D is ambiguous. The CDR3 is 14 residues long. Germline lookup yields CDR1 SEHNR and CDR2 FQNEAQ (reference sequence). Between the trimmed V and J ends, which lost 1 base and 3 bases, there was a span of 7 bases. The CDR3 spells CASSLVGVYNEQFF. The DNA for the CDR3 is TGTGCCAGCAGCTTAGTAGGAGTCTACAATGAGCAGTTCTTC.

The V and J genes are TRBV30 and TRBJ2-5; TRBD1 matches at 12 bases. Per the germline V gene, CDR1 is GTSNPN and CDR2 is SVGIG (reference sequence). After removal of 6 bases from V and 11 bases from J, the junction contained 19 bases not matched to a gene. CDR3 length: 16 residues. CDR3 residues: CACYHPGQGASREQYF. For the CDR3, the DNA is TGTGCCTGCTACCACCCGGGACAGGGGGCTTCACGGGAGCAGTACTTC.

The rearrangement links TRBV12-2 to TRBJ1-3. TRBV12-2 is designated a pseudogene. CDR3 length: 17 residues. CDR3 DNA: TGTGCAAGTCGCTTAGATACGCGGAGCCCCTCTGGAAACACCATATATTTT. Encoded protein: CASRLDTRSPSGNTIYF.

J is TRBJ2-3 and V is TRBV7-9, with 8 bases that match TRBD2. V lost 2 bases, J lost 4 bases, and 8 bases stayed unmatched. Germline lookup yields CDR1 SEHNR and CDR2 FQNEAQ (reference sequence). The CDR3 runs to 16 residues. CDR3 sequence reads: CASSLWAGGQADTQYF. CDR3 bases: TGTGCCAGCAGCTTATGGGCGGGGGGCCAGGCAGATACGCAGTATTTT.

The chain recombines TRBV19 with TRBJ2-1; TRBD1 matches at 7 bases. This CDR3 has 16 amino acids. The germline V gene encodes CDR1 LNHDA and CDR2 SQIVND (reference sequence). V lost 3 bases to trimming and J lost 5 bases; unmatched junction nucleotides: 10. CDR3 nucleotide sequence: TGTGCCAGTAGTATCCGGCCGGGACAGCTTAACAATGAGCAGTTCTTC. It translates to CASSIRPGQLNNEQFF.

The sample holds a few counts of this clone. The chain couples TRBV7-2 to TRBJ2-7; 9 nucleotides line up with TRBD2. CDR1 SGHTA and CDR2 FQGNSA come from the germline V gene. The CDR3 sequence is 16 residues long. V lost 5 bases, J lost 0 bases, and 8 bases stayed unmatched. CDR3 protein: CASSIYSGGSSYEQYF. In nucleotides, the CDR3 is TGTGCCAGCAGCATATATAGCGGGGGAAGCTCCTACGAGCAGTACTTC. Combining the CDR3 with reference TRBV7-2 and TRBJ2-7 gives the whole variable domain GAGVSQSPSNKVTEKGKDVELRCDPISGHTALYWYRQSLGQGLEFLIYFQGNSAPDKSGLPSDRFSAERTGGSVSTLTIQRTQQEDSAVYLCASSIYSGGSSYEQYFGPGTRLTVT.

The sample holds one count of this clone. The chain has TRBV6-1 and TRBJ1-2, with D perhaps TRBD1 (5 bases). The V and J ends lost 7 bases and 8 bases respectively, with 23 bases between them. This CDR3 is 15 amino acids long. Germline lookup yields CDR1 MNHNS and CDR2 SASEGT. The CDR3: CASTLSRGNEVGYTF. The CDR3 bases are TGTGCCAGCACCCTCTCCCGGGGGAATGAAGTCGGCTACACCTTC.

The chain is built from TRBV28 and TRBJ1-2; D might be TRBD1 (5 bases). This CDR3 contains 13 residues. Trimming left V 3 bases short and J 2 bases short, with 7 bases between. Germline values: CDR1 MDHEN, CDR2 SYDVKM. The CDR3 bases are TGTGCCAGCAGTTTCTCAGGGAACTATGGCTACACCTTC. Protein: CASSFSGNYGYTF.

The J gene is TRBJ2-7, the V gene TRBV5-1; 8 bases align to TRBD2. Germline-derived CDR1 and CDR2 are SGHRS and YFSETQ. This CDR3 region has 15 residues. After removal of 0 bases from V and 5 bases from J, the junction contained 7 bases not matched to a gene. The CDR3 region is CASSLATSGVDEQYF. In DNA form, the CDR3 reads TGCGCCAGCAGCTTGGCTACTAGCGGCGTGGACGAGCAGTACTTC.